The 8 T cell receptor beta chains below come from one sample, sequenced in a study of identical twins. From the 5' RACE reads, TCRdb called clonotypes with MiXCR, one entry per CDR3 protein. The table shows approximately 240,000 distinct CDR3 sequences, with over 11% occurring only once. Sequenced input: memory (CD45RO+) T cells sorted from blood. These receptors were taken from a woman between 18 and 29 years old in good health.

The J gene is TRBJ2-1, the V gene TRBV7-2; D is undetermined. Trimming took 0 bases from V and 7 from J, leaving 7 bases between them. The CDR3 is made up of 13 amino acids. From germline, CDR1 is SGHTA and CDR2 FQGNSA. CDR3 sequence (DNA): TGTGCCAGCAGCTTAGCTCGGCATAATGAGCAGTTCTTC. Translated, it gives CASSLARHNEQFF.

This clonotype has just one count. The chain couples TRBV30 to TRBJ1-2; D is uncertain. This CDR3 contains 15 residues. The V end lost 3 bases, the J end lost 3 bases, and 17 bases lay between the germline ends. In germline, CDR1 is GTSNPN, CDR2 SVGIG (reference sequence). The CDR3 region is CAWRTSGGRYYGYTF. DNA of the CDR3: TGTGCCTGGAGGACCTCAGGAGGGCGGTACTATGGCTACACCTTC.

The chain couples TRBV20-1 to TRBJ2-5; 7 nucleotides agree with TRBD2. CDR1 DFQATT and CDR2 SNEGSKA come from the germline V gene (reference sequence). There are 13 residues in the CDR3. J was trimmed by 1 base and V by 6 bases; bases with no gene match: 5. CDR3 sequence reads: CSAFERGQETQYF. CDR3 nucleotide sequence: TGCAGTGCCTTCGAGCGGGGCCAAGAGACCCAGTACTTC.

This clonotype was counted many times. This chain connects TRBV12-3 or TRBV12-4 to TRBJ1-2; no reliable D call. V shed 2 bases and J shed 11 bases, with 12 bases lying between them. The CDR3 has 12 amino acids. Here the CDR3 reads CASSLQAGSYTF. The CDR3, as DNA: TGTGCCAGCAGTTTACAGGCCGGGTCTTACACCTTC.

The chain couples TRBV10-1 to TRBJ2-3, with D unresolved. The CDR3 is 13 residues long. Between the trimmed V and J ends, which lost 2 bases and 4 bases, there was a span of 7 bases. CDR1 is WNHNN and CDR2 is SYGVQD in the germline V gene (reference sequence). The CDR3 here is CASSERRSDTQYF. The CDR3 DNA sequence: TGCGCCAGCAGTGAGAGGCGATCAGATACGCAGTATTTT.

The CDR3 here is CASGRDIQHF. The CDR3 DNA sequence: TGTGCCAGCGGCCGGGACATACAGCATTTT. The chain employs TRBV25-1 and TRBJ1-5; D might be TRBD1 (6 bases). CDR3 length equals 10 residues. Germline V gene lookup returns CDR1 MGHDK and CDR2 SYGVNS. Trimming removed 8 bases at V and 13 bases at J, with 12 bases between.

About this clonotype itself: Relative to the germline gene, one junction end is altered; a read error may explain this. This chain uses TRBV7-2 with TRBJ2-5, with 9 bases that match TRBD2. Germline V gene sequence: CDR1 SGHTA, CDR2 FQGNSA. The CDR3 is made up of 17 amino acids. CDR3 sequence reads: CASSLALRVAGVETQYF. CDR3 in DNA: TGTGCCAGCAGCCTAGCACTCAGGGTAGCGGGAGTAGAGACCCAGTACTTC.

This chain joins TRBV20-1 and TRBJ2-1, with 11 bases lining up with TRBD2. This CDR3 comprises 15 residues. Trimming removed 3 bases from V and 9 bases from J; junction bases left unmatched: 10. Germline V gene data show CDR1 as DFQATT and CDR2 as SNEGSKA (reference sequence). The CDR3 loop reads CSARVPGLAASEQFF. CDR3 nucleotides: TGCAGTGCTAGGGTACCGGGACTAGCGGCAAGTGAGCAGTTCTTC.